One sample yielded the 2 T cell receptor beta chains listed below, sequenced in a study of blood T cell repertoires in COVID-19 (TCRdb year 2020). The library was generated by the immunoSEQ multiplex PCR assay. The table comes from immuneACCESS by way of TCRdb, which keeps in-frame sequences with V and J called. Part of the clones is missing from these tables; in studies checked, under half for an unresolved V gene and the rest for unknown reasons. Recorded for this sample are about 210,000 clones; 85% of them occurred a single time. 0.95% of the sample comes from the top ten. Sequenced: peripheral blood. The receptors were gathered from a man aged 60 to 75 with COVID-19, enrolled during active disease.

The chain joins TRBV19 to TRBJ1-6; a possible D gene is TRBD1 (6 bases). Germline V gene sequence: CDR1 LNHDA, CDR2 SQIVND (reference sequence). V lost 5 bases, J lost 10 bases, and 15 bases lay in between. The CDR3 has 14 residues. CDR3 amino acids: CASSGRGGGSPLHF. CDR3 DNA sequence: TGTGCCAGTAGTGGCCGTGGCGGGGGCTCACCCCTCCACTTT.

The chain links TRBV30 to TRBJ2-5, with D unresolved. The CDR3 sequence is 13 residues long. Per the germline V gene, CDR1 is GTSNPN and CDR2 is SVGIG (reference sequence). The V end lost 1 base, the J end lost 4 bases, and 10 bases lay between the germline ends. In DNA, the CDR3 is TGTGCCTGGAGTGCACTACCGGCAGAGACCCAGTACTTC. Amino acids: CAWSALPAETQYF.